Presented here are 17 T cell receptor beta chains from one specimen sequenced in a study of Graves' ophthalmopathy and Graves' hyperthyroidism. Scientists amplified the TCR beta CDR3 regions from RNA transcripts. First-round RT-PCR used HTBI primers; second-round multiplex PCR followed. TCRdb recomputed calls from the multiplex PCR reads with MiXCR, one row per CDR3 protein. In the table there are about 1.2 million distinct CDR3 sequences, 35% to 45% of which are singletons. Input material: peripheral blood or thyroid tissue (not recorded which). These receptors came from an adult man with Graves' hyperthyroidism.

The chain carries TRBV7-9 and TRBJ1-5; D ambiguous. V was pared by 4 bases and J by 11 bases, with 18 bases between. The CDR3 length is 14 residues. CDR1 is SEHNR, CDR2 FQNEAQ, per germline (reference sequence). DNA of the CDR3: TGTGCCAGCAGCTCCCCTAGCGGAAAAGAGACCCAGCATTTT. Translation gives CASSSPSGKETQHF.

This clonotype appeared many times. V usage is TRBV12-3 or TRBV12-4 and J usage is TRBJ1-1; D perhaps matches TRBD1 (6 bases). V dropped 3 bases and J dropped 1 base, with 9 bases sitting between them. There are 14 residues in the CDR3. CDR3 sequence (DNA): TGTGCCAGCAGTTTTAGGGGGAGGAACACTGAAGCTTTCTTT. This sequence encodes CASSFRGRNTEAFF.

This clonotype was recorded a few times. The CDR3 DNA reads TGTGCCAGCTCACCGACAGCCCTATATGGCTACACCTTC. Translated: CASSPTALYGYTF. J is TRBJ1-2 and V is TRBV18; D might be TRBD1 (5 bases). V gave up 3 bases and J gave up 5 bases, with 10 bases separating them. The CDR3 length is 13 residues. Looked up from germline, CDR1 is KGHSH and CDR2 is LQKENI.

This clonotype appeared a few times. The gene calls are TRBV12-3 or TRBV12-4 and TRBJ1-5, with TRBD1 matching over 7 bases. Unmatched junction bases numbered 9, after V lost 5 bases and J lost 2 bases. The CDR3 extends over 16 amino acids. CDR3 sequence: CASSPHTGAGNQPQHF. As DNA, the CDR3 is TGTGCCAGCAGTCCCCATACAGGGGCGGGCAATCAGCCCCAGCATTTT.

This clonotype was observed at least ten times. The V gene is TRBV15, the J gene TRBJ1-6; 8 bases agree with TRBD1. Germline V gene sequence: CDR1 LNHNV, CDR2 YYDKDF (reference sequence). The CDR3 has 15 amino acids. V dropped 0 bases and J dropped 8; count of bases not matched to a gene: 3. DNA for the CDR3: TGTGCCACCAGCAGAGATGCAGGGGGCTATTCACCCCTCCACTTT. This sequence encodes CATSRDAGGYSPLHF.

Of note for this clonotype: This may stem from a read error, because a much larger clone lies one nucleotide away. This sequence joins TRBV20-1 and TRBJ2-7; D may be TRBD1 (6 bases). The CDR3 loop spans 15 amino acids. The germline V gene encodes CDR1 DFQATT and CDR2 SNEGSKA (reference sequence). CDR3 DNA sequence: TGCGGTGCTCCCAACCGACAGGCTAGCTCCTACGAGCAGTACTTC. Its translation is CGAPNRQASSYEQYF.

This clonotype was picked up many times. The rearrangement uses TRBV5-1 and TRBJ1-5, with TRBD1 matching 9 bases. The CDR3 sequence is 12 residues long. The V and J ends lost 8 bases and 8 bases, in that order; junction bases with no gene match: 5. Germline V lookup: CDR1 SGHRS, CDR2 YFSETQ. The CDR3 DNA reads TGCGCCAGAGAGACAGGGGGAGAGCCCCAGCATTTT. Its protein is CARETGGEPQHF.

The sample holds many counts of this clonotype. The V call is TRBV10-2, the J call TRBJ2-5, with 8 bases matching TRBD1. Trimming took 3 bases from V and 1 from J; bases not matched to a gene: 4. Germline CDR1 WSHSY, CDR2 SAAADI. There are 15 residues in the CDR3. The CDR3: CASSDLDRVQETQYF. In nucleotides, the CDR3 is TGCGCCAGCAGTGACTTGGACAGGGTCCAAGAGACCCAGTACTTC.

This chain links TRBV29-1 with TRBJ1-4; D unclear. Trimming left V 3 bases short and J 5 bases short, with 10 bases between. Germline assignment: CDR1 SQVTM and CDR2 ANQGSEA. The CDR3 sequence is 13 residues long. The CDR3 nucleotides are TGCAGCGTTGAGCCCTGGGCAAATGAAAAACTGTTTTTT. Encoded protein: CSVEPWANEKLFF.

This clonotype was picked up many times. The V and J genes are TRBV20-1 and TRBJ2-5; 7 bases align to TRBD1. The CDR3 runs 12 residues. V lost 5 bases and J lost 3; bases outside the gene matches: 3. Looked up from germline, CDR1 is DFQATT and CDR2 is SNEGSKA (reference sequence). The CDR3 nucleotides are TGCAGTGCTGGGGACAGAAAAGAGACCCAGTACTTC. The encoded protein is CSAGDRKETQYF.

The V and J genes are TRBV9 and TRBJ1-6; TRBD1 matches 8 bases. V shed 5 bases, J shed 0 bases, and the junction held 13 bases outside the gene matches. Germline CDR1 SGDLS, CDR2 YYNGEE. There are 19 residues in the CDR3. CDR3 nucleotide sequence: TGTGCCAGCAGTCGTGGCGGGACAGGCCACAGCTCCTATAATTCACCCCTCCACTTT. It codes for CASSRGGTGHSSYNSPLHF.

The rearrangement uses TRBV7-2 and TRBJ2-5; no firm D call. V lost 0 bases and J lost 4, with 9 bases in between. CDR1 is SGHTA and CDR2 is FQGNSA in the germline V gene. CDR3 length: 14 residues. CDR3 protein: CASSLARWGETQYF. The CDR3 nucleotides are TGTGCCAGCAGCTTAGCCCGTTGGGGAGAGACCCAGTACTTC. Looking up the rest from reference TRBV7-2 and TRBJ2-5 gives the full variable domain: GAGVSQSPSNKVTEKGKDVELRCDPISGHTALYWYRQSLGQGLEFLIYFQGNSAPDKSGLPSDRFSAERTGGSVSTLTIQRTQQEDSAVYLCASSLARWGETQYFGPGTRLLVL.

The rearrangement links TRBV10-3 to TRBJ1-6; D gene ambiguous. Germline V lookup: CDR1 ENHRY, CDR2 SYGVKD. CDR3 length: 16 residues. V lost 3 bases and J 6 bases, leaving 15 bases between the germline ends. In DNA, the CDR3 is TGTGCCATCAGTGATCCGGGGAGACGTACTAATTCACCCCTCCACTTT. This encodes CAISDPGRRTNSPLHF.

The rearrangement links TRBV6-1 to TRBJ1-2; 10 nucleotides align to TRBD1. CDR1 and CDR2 (germline): MNHNS, SASEGT. The ends lost 0 bases at V and 7 bases at J; junction bases unmatched: 11. This CDR3 has 17 amino acids. The CDR3 coding sequence is TGTGCCAGCAGTGAAGCGCTTCTGAGGGACAGGGGCCGTGGCTACACCTTC. Translated, it gives CASSEALLRDRGRGYTF.

This clonotype was detected ten times or more. This chain connects TRBV19 to TRBJ1-2, with 11 bases fitting TRBD1. CDR1 is LNHDA, CDR2 SQIVND, per germline (reference sequence). The J segment lost 4 bases and the V segment lost 7 bases, leaving 8 bases of the junction unmatched. This CDR3 contains 15 residues. In DNA, the CDR3 is TGTGCCAGTACTTCAGGACAGGGGGCTCGCTATGGCTACACCTTC. Protein sequence: CASTSGQGARYGYTF.

CDR3 in amino acids: CSVEGLKGQGNYGYTF. The DNA for the CDR3 is TGCAGCGTTGAAGGCCTGAAGGGACAGGGGAACTATGGCTACACCTTC. The rearrangement uses TRBV29-1 and TRBJ1-2; 10 bases are shared with TRBD1. CDR1 and CDR2 from the germline V gene are SQVTM and ANQGSEA. With 1 base clipped from V and 2 bases from J, the junction kept 7 bases outside the gene matches. The CDR3 loop spans 16 amino acids.

This chain joins TRBV19 and TRBJ1-5; no firm D call. The V end was cut by 5 bases, the J end by 0 bases, with 11 bases between. The CDR3 is 15 residues long. Germline values: CDR1 LNHDA, CDR2 SQIVND (reference sequence). This CDR3 reads CASSYFQFSNQPQHF. In nucleotides, the CDR3 is TGTGCCAGTAGTTACTTCCAGTTTAGCAATCAGCCCCAGCATTTT.